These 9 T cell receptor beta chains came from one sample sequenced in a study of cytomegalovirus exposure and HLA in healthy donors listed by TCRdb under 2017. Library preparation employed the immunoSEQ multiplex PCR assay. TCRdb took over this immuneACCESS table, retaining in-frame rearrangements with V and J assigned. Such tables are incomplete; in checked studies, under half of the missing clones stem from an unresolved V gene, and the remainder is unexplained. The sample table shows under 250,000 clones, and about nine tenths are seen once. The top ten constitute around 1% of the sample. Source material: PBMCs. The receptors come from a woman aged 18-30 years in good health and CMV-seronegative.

The DNA of the CDR3 is TGCGCCAGCAGCCAGTCGGGACAACTCACCGGGGAGCTGTTTTTT. Translating gives CASSQSGQLTGELFF. The chain recombines TRBV4-1 with TRBJ2-2; weak D call: TRBD1 (6 bases). The CDR3 runs to 15 residues. Germline CDR1 MGHRA, CDR2 YSYEKL. V gave up 3 bases and J gave up 4 bases, with 12 bases separating them.

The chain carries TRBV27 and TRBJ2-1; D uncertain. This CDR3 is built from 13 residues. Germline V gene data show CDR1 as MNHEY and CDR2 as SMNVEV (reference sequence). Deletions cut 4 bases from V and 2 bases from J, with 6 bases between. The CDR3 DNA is TGTGCCAGCAGTTCCGACACCTACAATGAGCAGTTCTTC. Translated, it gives CASSSDTYNEQFF.

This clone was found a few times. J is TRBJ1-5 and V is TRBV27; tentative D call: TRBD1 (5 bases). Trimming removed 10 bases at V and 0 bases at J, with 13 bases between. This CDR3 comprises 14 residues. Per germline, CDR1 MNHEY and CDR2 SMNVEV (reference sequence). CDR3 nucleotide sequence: TGTGCCACCGTGGACAACAATAGCAATCAGCCCCAGCATTTT. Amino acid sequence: CATVDNNSNQPQHF.

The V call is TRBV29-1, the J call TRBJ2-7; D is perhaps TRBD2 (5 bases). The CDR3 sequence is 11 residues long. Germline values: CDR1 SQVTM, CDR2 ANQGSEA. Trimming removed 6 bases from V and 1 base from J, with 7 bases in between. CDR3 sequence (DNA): TGCAGCGTGGAGGAGTCCTACGAGCAGTACTTC. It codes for CSVEESYEQYF.

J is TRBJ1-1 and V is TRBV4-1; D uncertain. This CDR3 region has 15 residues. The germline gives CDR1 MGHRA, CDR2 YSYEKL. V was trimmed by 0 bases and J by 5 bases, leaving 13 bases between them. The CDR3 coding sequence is TGCGCCAGCAGCCAAGAGGGCGGACTCGGAACTGAAGCTTTCTTT. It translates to CASSQEGGLGTEAFF.

The CDR3: CASSLAEASGNTIYF. The CDR3 nucleotides read TGTGCCAGCAGCTTAGCGGAGGCCTCTGGAAACACCATATATTTT. The chain employs TRBV7-9 and TRBJ1-3; D uncertain. Germline lookup yields CDR1 SEHNR and CDR2 FQNEAQ (reference sequence). The CDR3 has 15 amino acids. Trimming pared 0 bases from V and 0 bases from J, leaving 6 bases between.

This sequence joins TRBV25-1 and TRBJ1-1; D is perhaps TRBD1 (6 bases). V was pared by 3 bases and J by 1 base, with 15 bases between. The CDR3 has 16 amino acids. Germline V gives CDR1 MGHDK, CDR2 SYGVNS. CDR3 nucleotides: TGTGCCAGCAGTGAGTTGGGCGCGGGGGCGAACACTGAAGCTTTCTTT. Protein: CASSELGAGANTEAFF. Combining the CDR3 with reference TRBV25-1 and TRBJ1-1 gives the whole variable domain EADIYQTPRYLVIGTGKKITLECSQTMGHDKMYWYQQDPGMELHLIHYSYGVNSTEKGDLSSESTVSRIRTEHFPLTLESARPSHTSQYLCASSELGAGANTEAFFGQGTRLTVV.

This chain's CDR3 is CASSSLSIGAQYF. In DNA form, the CDR3 reads TGTGCCAGCAGCTCTCTCTCTATAGGGGCGCAGTATTTT. The chain recombines TRBV11-3 with TRBJ2-3; D is possibly TRBD1 (5 bases). V lost 4 bases and J 10 bases, leaving 15 bases between the germline ends. The germline gives CDR1 SGHNT, CDR2 YENEEA. The CDR3 sequence is 13 residues long.

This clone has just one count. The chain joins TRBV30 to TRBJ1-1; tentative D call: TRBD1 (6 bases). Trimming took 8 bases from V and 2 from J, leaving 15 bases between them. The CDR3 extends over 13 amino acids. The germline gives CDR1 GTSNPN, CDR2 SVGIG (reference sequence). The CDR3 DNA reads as TGTGCCGGACAGCGGGAACCAAACACTGAAGCTTTCTTT. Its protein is CAGQREPNTEAFF.